The 30 T cell receptor beta chains listed next were all sequenced from one sample in a study of T-cell memory formation after mild COVID-19. Via MiXCR, TCRdb re-called the 5' RACE reads, giving one row per CDR3 protein. The repertoire holds tens of thousands of distinct CDR3 sequences, with roughly 7% as singletons. The sample was PBMCs or a T cell subset sorted from them (not recorded which). These receptors were taken from a man aged 18 to 30 who had mild COVID-19 (a few samples of this study predate the infection). Cell type and time point are not known.

This clonotype turned up a few times. The genes are TRBV6-5 and TRBJ2-5; TRBD2 matches 9 bases. With V trimmed by 5 bases and J by 2 bases, 6 bases remained unmatched. The CDR3 is 15 residues long. Germline-derived CDR1 and CDR2 are MNHEY and SVGAGI. The chain's CDR3 is CASSAITSGQETQYF. The CDR3 DNA sequence: TGTGCCAGCAGTGCCATTACTAGCGGGCAAGAGACCCAGTACTTC.

This clonotype has only a few counts. CDR3 nucleotides: TGTGCCAGCAGCCCGACTAGCGGAGAGACCCAGTACTTC. Its translation is CASSPTSGETQYF. The chain couples TRBV7-9 to TRBJ2-5, with TRBD2 identical over 9 bases. The V segment lost 5 bases and the J segment 4 bases; nucleotides outside the gene matches: 2. The CDR3 runs 13 residues. Germline lookup yields CDR1 SEHNR and CDR2 FQNEAQ (reference sequence).

The chain uses TRBV7-2 and TRBJ2-3; no definite D call. V dropped 5 bases and J dropped 1 base, with 7 bases sitting between them. The CDR3 has 13 amino acids. Germline V gene sequence: CDR1 SGHTA, CDR2 FQGNSA. CDR3 in amino acids: CASSPKGTDTQYF. The CDR3 DNA reads TGTGCCAGCAGCCCAAAGGGCACAGATACGCAGTATTTT. The whole variable domain, filled in from reference TRBV7-2 and TRBJ2-3, reads GAGVSQSPSNKVTEKGKDVELRCDPISGHTALYWYRQSLGQGLEFLIYFQGNSAPDKSGLPSDRFSAERTGGSVSTLTIQRTQQEDSAVYLCASSPKGTDTQYFGPGTRLTVL.

This clonotype was detected only a few times. This rearrangement joins TRBV27 to TRBJ1-5; 8 nucleotides match TRBD1. This CDR3 has 15 amino acids. CDR1 is MNHEY and CDR2 is SMNVEV in the germline V gene (reference sequence). Unmatched junction bases numbered 4, after V lost 5 bases and J lost 1 base. CDR3 residues: CASSPQGVSNQPQHF. For the CDR3, the DNA is TGTGCCAGCAGTCCACAGGGGGTAAGCAATCAGCCCCAGCATTTT.

This rearrangement joins TRBV18 to TRBJ2-3, with D possibly being TRBD1 (5 bases). Trimming removed 6 bases at V and 2 bases at J, with 9 bases between. This CDR3 spans 13 amino acids. Germline CDR1 KGHSH, CDR2 LQKENI. The CDR3 region is CASSRQSTDTQYF. In nucleotides, the CDR3 is TGTGCCAGCTCGCGACAGTCCACAGATACGCAGTATTTT.

This clonotype was recorded at least ten times. The V and J genes are TRBV2 and TRBJ1-4, with no clear D. Trimming pared 6 bases from V and 0 bases from J, leaving 8 bases between. Germline V gene lookup returns CDR1 SNHLY and CDR2 FYNNEI. This CDR3 has 14 amino acids. The CDR3 sequence: CASSPYATNEKLFF. The CDR3 bases are TGTGCCAGCAGCCCTTATGCAACTAATGAAAAACTGTTTTTT.

The rearrangement joins TRBV24-1 to TRBJ1-5, with D unclear. Trimming pared 4 bases from V and 0 bases from J, leaving 6 bases between. The CDR3 length is 14 residues. The germline gives CDR1 KGHDR, CDR2 SFDVKD. This CDR3 reads CATSEGLSNQPQHF. CDR3 nucleotide sequence: TGTGCCACCAGTGAAGGGCTTAGCAATCAGCCCCAGCATTTT.

The rearrangement joins TRBV24-1 to TRBJ2-1; D remains unclear. Germline-derived CDR1 and CDR2 are KGHDR and SFDVKD. Trimming pared 4 bases from V and 0 bases from J, leaving 12 bases between. The CDR3 spans 16 residues. In DNA form, the CDR3 reads TGTGCCACCAGTGACCAAGACCCCAGCTCCTACAATGAGCAGTTCTTC. This codes for CATSDQDPSSYNEQFF.

The chain links TRBV4-3 to TRBJ1-5, with D perhaps matching TRBD1 (5 bases). Trimming took 4 bases from V and 1 from J, leaving 11 bases between them. Looked up from germline, CDR1 is LGHNA and CDR2 is YSLEER. The CDR3 sequence is 15 residues long. Written as DNA, the CDR3 is TGCGCCAGCAGCCCGACAGTACTCAGCAATCAGCCCCAGCATTTT. Translating it yields CASSPTVLSNQPQHF.

This clonotype showed up many times. The rearrangement uses TRBV14 and TRBJ2-3, with a weak D call TRBD2 (6 bases). Germline loops: CDR1 SGHDN, CDR2 FVKESK. CDR3 length: 16 residues. V gave up 4 bases and J gave up 3 bases, with 17 bases separating them. The DNA for the CDR3 is TGTGCCAGCAGCCGGGACGCGGGACTCTTGACAGATACGCAGTATTTT. This gives the protein CASSRDAGLLTDTQYF.

The rearrangement links TRBV6-6 to TRBJ1-4; the match to TRBD1 covers 7 bases. The CDR3 is 14 amino acids. J was trimmed by 8 bases and V by 5 bases; bases with no gene match: 8. Germline CDR1 MNHNY, CDR2 SVGAGI (reference sequence). The CDR3 coding sequence is TGTGCCAGCAGTGCGGACAGGCAGAGGGAAAAACTGTTTTTT. Protein product: CASSADRQREKLFF.

This clonotype was counted only a few times. The rearrangement joins TRBV5-1 to TRBJ2-1; tentative D call: TRBD1 (6 bases). CDR1 and CDR2 from the germline V gene are SGHRS and YFSETQ. The CDR3 contains 15 residues. V was clipped by 4 bases and J by 2 bases, with 13 bases between them. The CDR3 region is CASSPQGYAYNEQFF. The CDR3 region has the DNA TGCGCCAGCAGCCCCCAGGGGTACGCCTACAATGAGCAGTTCTTC.

There are many counts of this clonotype. The rearrangement joins TRBV4-3 to TRBJ1-2; D is perhaps TRBD1 (5 bases). This CDR3 has 16 residues. The V and J ends lost 0 bases and 2 bases respectively, with 13 bases between them. Germline V gives CDR1 LGHNA, CDR2 YSLEER. The CDR3 bases are TGCGCCAGCAGCCAAGAAACCGGGGCAGCGAACTATGGCTACACCTTC. Amino acid sequence: CASSQETGAANYGYTF.

This clonotype was observed many times. The chain is built from TRBV7-9 and TRBJ2-3; D is uncertain. This CDR3 comprises 15 residues. Trimming pared 1 base from V and 9 bases from J, leaving 17 bases between. The germline V gene has CDR1 SEHNR and CDR2 FQNEAQ (reference sequence). CDR3 residues: CASSLGWAPQKTQYF. CDR3 in DNA: TGTGCCAGCAGCTTAGGATGGGCTCCACAGAAGACGCAGTATTTT.

This clonotype has a handful of counts. The chain uses TRBV5-1 and TRBJ1-3; 7 nucleotides agree with TRBD1. This CDR3 spans 15 amino acids. The trim removed 3 bases at V and 4 bases at J, leaving 7 bases unmatched. CDR1 SGHRS and CDR2 YFSETQ come from the germline V gene. The CDR3 DNA sequence: TGCGCCAGCAGCTCCTCGACAGGGACAGGAAACACCATATATTTT. Translating gives CASSSSTGTGNTIYF.

V gene TRBV4-2 combines with J gene TRBJ2-7, with a tentative D call TRBD2 (6 bases). Germline V gene sequence: CDR1 LGHNA, CDR2 YNFKEQ. The CDR3 loop spans 14 amino acids. V was clipped by 4 bases and J by 3 bases, with 13 bases between them. CDR3 amino acids: CASSPLGGDYEQYF. The CDR3 bases are TGTGCCAGCAGCCCACTCGGCGGGGACTACGAGCAGTACTTC.

Turning to this clonotype: Relative to the germline gene, one junction end is altered; a read error may explain this. The V gene is TRBV4-3, the J gene TRBJ2-2; D gene uncertain. Per the germline V gene, CDR1 is LGHNA and CDR2 is YSLEER. The CDR3 sequence is 15 residues long. CDR3 sequence (DNA): TGCGCCAGCAGCCAATTCCAAAAGAACCCCGGGGAGCTGTTTTTT. Protein: CASSQFQKNPGELFF.

The table lists this clonotype with a few counts. The V call is TRBV10-3, the J call TRBJ2-3, with 13 positions matching TRBD2. The CDR3 length is 17 residues. J was trimmed by 2 bases and V by 4 bases; bases with no gene match: 6. Germline V gene sequence: CDR1 ENHRY, CDR2 SYGVKD. This CDR3 reads CAISGQLAGGPTDTQYF. In nucleotides, the CDR3 is TGTGCCATCAGTGGACAACTAGCGGGGGGGCCCACAGATACGCAGTATTTT.

This clonotype came up once. This may arise from a read error, as a much more abundant clone is one base away. The CDR3 sequence: CASSFASGGADTQYF. For the CDR3, the DNA is TGTGCCAGCAGTTTCGCTAGCGGGGGGGCTGATACCCAGTACTTC. The chain employs TRBV12-3 or TRBV12-4 and TRBJ2-5; 12 bases line up with TRBD2. The CDR3 totals 15 residues. V lost 3 bases, J lost 8 bases, and 7 bases stayed unmatched.

This clonotype was detected only a few times. J is TRBJ1-1 and V is TRBV11-1; D is unresolved. Germline V gene sequence: CDR1 SGHAT, CDR2 FQDESV (reference sequence). This CDR3 comprises 12 residues. Trimming cost V 3 bases and J 3 bases, with 5 bases left between them. CDR3 coding DNA: TGTGCCAGCAGCTTTTTTCACACTGAAGCTTTCTTT. Translating it yields CASSFFHTEAFF.

This clonotype was detected many times. V is TRBV12-3 or TRBV12-4 and J is TRBJ1-2; D gene unclear. The CDR3 sequence is 13 residues long. V lost 1 base and J lost 4, with 7 bases in between. This CDR3 is CASSLEQSYGYTF. CDR3 DNA: TGTGCCAGCAGTTTAGAACAGAGCTATGGCTACACCTTC.

This clonotype was found a few times. The chain has TRBV12-3 or TRBV12-4 and TRBJ1-2; D remains unclear. The CDR3 runs to 13 residues. The V end lost 4 bases, the J end lost 2 bases, and 8 bases lay between the germline ends. CDR3 bases: TGTGCCAGCAGTTCGACCTTGAACTATGGCTACACCTTC. As protein: CASSSTLNYGYTF.

The table lists this clonotype with a count of one. This chain uses TRBV11-2 with TRBJ2-7; D tentatively reads TRBD1 or TRBD2 (5 bases each). Trimming removed 3 bases from V and 0 bases from J, with 9 bases in between. The germline V gene has CDR1 SGHAT and CDR2 FQNNGV. The CDR3 contains 14 residues. CDR3 DNA: TGTGCCAGCAGCTTTCTCGGGGCCTCCTACGAGCAGTACTTC. It specifies CASSFLGASYEQYF.

CDR3 sequence: CASSRTVGSGANVLTF. CDR3 DNA sequence: TGCGCCAGCAGCCGTACAGTGGGCTCTGGGGCCAACGTCCTGACTTTC. The chain has TRBV5-1 and TRBJ2-6; D is unclear. In germline, CDR1 is SGHRS, CDR2 YFSETQ. The CDR3 consists of 16 residues. Between the trimmed V and J ends, which lost 4 bases and 0 bases, there was a span of 11 bases.

The chain has TRBV10-3 and TRBJ2-1; 11 positions agree with TRBD2. The junction had 5 bases not matched to a gene; V was cut back by 6 bases and J by 4 bases. Germline lookup yields CDR1 ENHRY and CDR2 SYGVKD. The CDR3 covers 15 residues. The DNA of the CDR3 is TGTGCCATCAGCTTAGCGGGGGGGCAATACAATGAGCAGTTCTTC. Protein: CAISLAGGQYNEQFF.

In this sample, this clonotype turned up many times. The gene calls are TRBV29-1 and TRBJ2-5; tentative D call: TRBD1 (5 bases). This CDR3 region has 12 residues. The germline V gene has CDR1 SQVTM and CDR2 ANQGSEA. Between the trimmed V and J ends, which lost 4 bases and 4 bases, there was a span of 10 bases. CDR3 loop: CSVGTSGETQYF. The CDR3 DNA sequence: TGCAGCGTTGGGACATCGGGAGAGACCCAGTACTTC.

This clonotype was detected many times. This chain connects TRBV28 to TRBJ2-1; 11 nucleotides match TRBD2. The CDR3 has 16 residues. Trimming took 5 bases from V and 8 from J; bases not matched to a gene: 11. Germline V gene lookup returns CDR1 MDHEN and CDR2 SYDVKM. The CDR3 loop is CASSPPPSGGTHEQFF. Written as DNA, the CDR3 is TGTGCCAGCAGTCCCCCCCCTAGCGGGGGGACCCATGAGCAGTTCTTC.

The chain has TRBV12-3 or TRBV12-4 and TRBJ1-1; D gene unclear. V was shortened by 6 bases and J by 0 bases, with 2 bases between the two germline ends. The CDR3 loop spans 11 amino acids. CDR3 region: CASRMNTEAFF. The CDR3 DNA sequence: TGTGCCAGCAGGATGAACACTGAAGCTTTCTTT.

There are many counts of this clonotype. The V gene is TRBV20-1, the J gene TRBJ2-7; possible D gene TRBD2, 5 bases. Trimming cost V 7 bases and J 3 bases, with 13 bases left between them. CDR3 length: 12 residues. Per the germline V gene, CDR1 is DFQATT and CDR2 is SNEGSKA (reference sequence). CDR3 nucleotides: TGCAGTGTCAAGACGGACTTCTACGAGCAGTACTTC. Protein sequence: CSVKTDFYEQYF.

This clonotype was counted a few times. For the CDR3, the DNA is TGTGCCAGCAGCCCCTGGGTCAGCGGCTACAATGAGCAGTTCTTC. It encodes CASSPWVSGYNEQFF. The rearrangement uses TRBV7-3 and TRBJ2-1, with D maybe TRBD2 (5 bases). Germline CDR1 and CDR2: SGHTA and FQGTGA. This CDR3 spans 15 amino acids. With 5 bases removed from V and 3 bases from J, the gap between germline ends came to 14 bases.